This entry concerns a single T cell receptor beta chain. The target antigen is unknown. Trimming left V 2 bases short and J 1 base short, with 17 bases between. The CDR3 totals 17 residues. Germline assignment: CDR1 MNHNS and CDR2 SASEGT. Data came from immunoSEQ multiplex PCR; TCRdb stores just in-frame clones and leaves some out. This sample has about 45,000 clones, with about 70% found just once. The data originate from a study of radiotherapy plus CTLA-4 blockade in lung cancer. Overall study: Disease control was seen in 31% of patients, objective responses in approximately 20%. Study-wide findings and caveats: After radiotherapy and ipilimumab, tumor-derived clones expanded in peripheral blood. The best predictor of response was reported to be early blood T cell clone dynamics, with interferon-beta.

Ipilimumab-mediated CTLA-4 blockade plus focal radiation was given to patients having chemo-refractory metastatic non-small-cell lung cancer. The chain has TRBV6-1 and TRBJ1-1, with D perhaps matching TRBD1 (6 bases). The sequences come from peripheral blood, collected from a patient treated with radiotherapy plus ipilimumab. The clonotype was recovered from a human donor with non-small cell lung cancer who had a partial response to radiotherapy plus ipilimumab. CDR3 residues: CASSEPRQAGTNTEAFF. The CDR3 nucleotides are TGTGCCAGCAGTGAACCCCGACAGGCTGGAACGAACACTGAAGCTTTCTTT.